These 8 T cell receptor beta chains originate from one sample sequenced in a study of cytomegalovirus exposure and HLA in healthy donors. The PCR ran on 60 Vbeta and 13 Jbeta primers. Clones were sequenced by immunoSEQ multiplex PCR, and TCRdb holds only the in-frame ones, with some missing. The sample yields approximately 210,000 clones, about nine tenths seen once. Sequencing used PBMCs. These TCRs come from a man under 40 in good health and CMV-seronegative.

The genes are TRBV19 and TRBJ1-2, with TRBD1 matching over 8 bases. The V gene's germline CDR1 is LNHDA and CDR2 SQIVND (reference sequence). Losses at the gene ends were 5 bases for V and 2 bases for J; bases not matched to a gene: 7. The CDR3 covers 15 residues. CDR3 coding DNA: TGTGCCAGTAGTTACCTCAGGGGGCAAAACTATGGCTACACCTTC. It codes for CASSYLRGQNYGYTF.

This clone showed up just once. V usage is TRBV15 and J usage is TRBJ1-2, with D unclear. The CDR3 extends over 14 amino acids. Deletions cut 5 bases from V and 3 bases from J, with 13 bases between. The germline CDR1 and CDR2 sequences are LNHNV and YYDKDF (reference sequence). CDR3 sequence reads: CATSQPLGDYGYTF. The CDR3 DNA reads TGTGCCACCAGCCAGCCCCTGGGCGACTATGGCTACACCTTC.

This clone was recorded once. V gene TRBV7-2 combines with J gene TRBJ2-2; 7 bases line up with TRBD2. Germline assignment: CDR1 SGHTA and CDR2 FQGNSA. The CDR3 has 15 amino acids. V was pared by 1 base and J by 2 bases, with 1 base of the junction left unmatched. The CDR3 spells CASSLGGGNTGELFF. The CDR3 DNA is TGTGCCAGCAGCTTAGGGGGGGGAAACACCGGGGAGCTGTTTTTT.

The chain couples TRBV15 to TRBJ2-7; TRBD1 aligns across 9 bases. The trim removed 3 bases at V and 1 base at J, leaving 1 base unmatched. This CDR3 has 14 amino acids. Germline V gives CDR1 LNHNV, CDR2 YYDKDF (reference sequence). CDR3 protein: CATSSDRGSYEQYF. The CDR3 DNA reads TGTGCCACCAGCAGTGACAGGGGGTCCTACGAGCAGTACTTC.

The gene calls are TRBV5-4 and TRBJ2-7, with 9 bases fitting TRBD1. CDR1 is SGHNT, CDR2 YYREEE, per germline (reference sequence). The CDR3 totals 14 residues. The trim removed 3 bases at V and 4 bases at J, leaving 5 bases unmatched. CDR3 protein: CASSWGTGSYEQYF. In nucleotides, the CDR3 is TGTGCCAGCAGCTGGGGGACAGGGAGTTACGAGCAGTACTTC.

The chain carries TRBV9 and TRBJ2-1; TRBD2 matches at 11 bases. CDR3 length: 15 residues. V lost 2 bases to trimming and J lost 5 bases; unmatched junction nucleotides: 3. The germline gives CDR1 SGDLS, CDR2 YYNGEE. The CDR3 nucleotides are TGTGCCAGCAGCGTTAGCGGGGGGGTAGACAATGAGCAGTTCTTC. The encoded protein is CASSVSGGVDNEQFF.

The chain carries TRBV7-8 and TRBJ1-4, with D possibly matching TRBD1 (5 bases). Trimming shortened V by 3 bases and J by 5 bases, and 16 bases separated the two germline ends. The CDR3 runs 16 residues. Germline assignment: CDR1 SGHVS and CDR2 FQNEAQ. This CDR3 is CASSLFGGTPNEKLFF. In nucleotides, the CDR3 is TGTGCCAGCAGCTTGTTTGGCGGGACTCCAAATGAAAAACTGTTTTTT.

A few counts support this clone. The chain joins TRBV7-9 to TRBJ1-1; D might be TRBD1 (5 bases). The CDR3 is 15 residues long. The V gene lost 0 bases and the J gene lost 3 bases, with 11 bases spanning the gap. The germline V gene encodes CDR1 SEHNR and CDR2 FQNEAQ (reference sequence). For the CDR3, the DNA is TGTGCCAGCAGCTTAGCAGCAGGAGGGGACACTGAAGCTTTCTTT. Its protein product is CASSLAAGGDTEAFF.